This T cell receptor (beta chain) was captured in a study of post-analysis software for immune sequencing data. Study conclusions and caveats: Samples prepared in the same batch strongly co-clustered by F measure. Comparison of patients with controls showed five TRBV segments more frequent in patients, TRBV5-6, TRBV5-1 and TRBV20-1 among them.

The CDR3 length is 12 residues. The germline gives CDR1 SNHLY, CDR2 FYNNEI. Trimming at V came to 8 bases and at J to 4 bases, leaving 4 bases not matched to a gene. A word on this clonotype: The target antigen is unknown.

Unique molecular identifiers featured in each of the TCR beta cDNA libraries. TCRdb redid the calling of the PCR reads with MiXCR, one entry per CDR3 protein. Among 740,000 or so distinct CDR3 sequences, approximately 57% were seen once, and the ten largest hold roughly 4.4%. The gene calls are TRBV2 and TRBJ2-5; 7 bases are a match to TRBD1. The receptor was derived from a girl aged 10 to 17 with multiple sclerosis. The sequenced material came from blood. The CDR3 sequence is CASRDRVETQYF. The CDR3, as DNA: TGTGCCAGCCGCGACAGGGTAGAGACCCAGTACTTC.